Listed below are T cell receptor beta chains from one sample, sequenced in a study of post-analysis software for immune sequencing data. TCRdb ran MiXCR on the PCR reads and lists one entry per CDR3 protein. This sample carries fewer than 600,000 distinct CDR3 sequences, roughly 46% of them seen once, and the ten largest clones take roughly 12%. The specimen was blood. The receptors were gathered from a girl aged 5-17 years with multiple sclerosis. Both conserved end residues are part of each CDR3. The order of the fields is D gene, V gene, clone size, J gene, CDR3 DNA, CDR3 protein. D genes are given only for firm matches. Size tells how often a clone was seen (once, few, many) or the class of an expanded clone, and some rows leave it out.

.	TRBV14	.	TRBJ2-5	TGTGCCAGCAGCCAAGTCAACAGACGAGAGACCCAGTACTTC	CASSQVNRRETQYF
.	TRBV4-1	.	TRBJ1-1	TGCGCCAGCAGCCCGAAAAACACAGGGTCCACCCTCACCATGAAAGCTTTCTTT	CASSPKNTGSTLTMKAFF
TRBD2	TRBV6-1	few	TRBJ2-1	TGTGCCAGCACAAAACAGACTAGCGGGAGCTACAATGAGCAGTTCTTC	CASTKQTSGSYNEQFF
.	TRBV28	.	TRBJ2-1	TGTGCCAGCACCGGGTGGACCCAAGCCCACAATGAGCAGTTCTTC	CASTGWTQAHNEQFF
TRBD1	TRBV7-9	many	TRBJ2-7	TGTGCCAGCAGCTCGACGACAGGGACCTCCTACGAGCAGTACTTC	CASSSTTGTSYEQYF
.	TRBV7-3	once	TRBJ2-3	TGTGCCAGCAGCTTAATAGTTGGAGCAGATACGCAGTATTTT	CASSLIVGADTQYF
.	TRBV7-2	few	TRBJ2-1	TGTGCCAGCAGCCCACTAACCCACTCCTACAATGAGCAGTTCTTC	CASSPLTHSYNEQFF
.	TRBV7-2	once	TRBJ2-7	TGTGCCAGCAGATTAGCAGGCTCCTACAAGCAGTACTTC	CASRLAGSYKQYF
.	TRBV29-1	few	TRBJ2-6	TGCAGCGTTGAAGGTAGACGGGGCTCTGGGGCCAACGTCCTGACTTTC	CSVEGRRGSGANVLTF
.	TRBV4-2	once	TRBJ1-4	TGTGCCAGCAGCCAAATGACAGTGAGGGGTGAAAAACTGTTTTTT	CASSQMTVRGEKLFF
TRBD1	TRBV2	.	TRBJ2-5	TGTGCCAGCAGGGCAGACAGGGGCCCCCAGGAGACCCAGTACTTC	CASRADRGPQETQYF
.	TRBV30	.	TRBJ2-1	TGTGCCCTGTTTGGGGGAGCGGTTGAGCAGTTCTTC	CALFGGAVEQFF
TRBD1	TRBV11-2	few	TRBJ1-1	TGTGCCAGCAGCTTAGAGACAGGGACAGGTGGCATTGAAGCTTTCTTT	CASSLETGTGGIEAFF
.	TRBV4-1	.	TRBJ2-3	TGCGCCAGCAGCCGCGGTCGCACAGATACGCAGTATTTT	CASSRGRTDTQYF
TRBD2	TRBV20-1	.	TRBJ2-7	TGCAGTGCTGGAGGGACTAGCGGGAGTCAATACGAGCAGTACTTC	CSAGGTSGSQYEQYF
TRBD2	TRBV10-3	few	TRBJ2-3	TGTGCCATCAGTTTTAGCCTTAGCGGGACTAGCACAGATACGCAGTATTTT	CAISFSLSGTSTDTQYF
.	TRBV10-2	.	TRBJ1-1	TGCGCCAGCAGTGACGGTGGGGTTACTGAAGCTTTCTTT	CASSDGGVTEAFF
.	TRBV28	.	TRBJ2-7	TGTGCCAGCAGTTTCGGGGCAGGGGTCTACGAGCAGTACTTC	CASSFGAGVYEQYF
.	TRBV3-1	once	TRBJ1-5	TGTGCCAGCAGCCAAGATTCCCAGGGGACAAATCAGCCCCAGCATTTT	CASSQDSQGTNQPQHF
.	TRBV27	.	TRBJ1-5	TGTGCCAGCAGTCCACGACGGCAGGAGCCCCAGCATTTT	CASSPRRQEPQHF
TRBD2	TRBV5-1	few	TRBJ2-7	TGCGCCAGCAGTTGGACTAGCGGGCACTCCTACGAGCAGTACTTC	CASSWTSGHSYEQYF
.	TRBV4-3	few	TRBJ2-5	TGCGCCAGCAGCCAAAGGACACCCCAAGAGACCCAGTACTTC	CASSQRTPQETQYF
.	TRBV15	.	TRBJ2-1	TGTGCCGCCAGCAGAGCTAGGGCATCCTACAATGAGCAGTTCTTC	CAASRARASYNEQFF
TRBD2	TRBV10-3	.	TRBJ2-7	TGTGCCATCAGGAGCCAGGGACTAGCGTTGTCCTACGAGCAGTACTTC	CAIRSQGLALSYEQYF
.	TRBV13	.	TRBJ1-1	TGTGCCAGCAGCTCCTTATTCGAAAGCACTGAAGCTTTCTTT	CASSSLFESTEAFF
.	TRBV4-3	few	TRBJ2-7	TGCGCCAGCAGCCAAGGCAGGTTCTACGAGCAGTACTTC	CASSQGRFYEQYF
TRBD1	TRBV3-1	once	TRBJ1-2	TGTGCCAGCAGCCGATTAGCCTCCCCGACAGGGAACTATGGCTACACCTTC	CASSRLASPTGNYGYTF
TRBD1	TRBV6-6	.	TRBJ1-5	TGTGCCAGCACCCAAGAGGGACAGAGCTATAGCAATCAGCCCCAGCATTTT	CASTQEGQSYSNQPQHF
.	TRBV24-1	.	TRBJ1-5	TGTGCCACCAGTGTTGGGAGTAGTCAGCCCCAGCATTTT	CATSVGSSQPQHF
.	TRBV14	many	TRBJ2-1	TGTGCCAGCAGCCTCTCGGGGAAGGAGTTCTTC	CASSLSGKEFF
.	TRBV5-6	.	TRBJ2-2	TGTGCCAGCAGCGTCGTTAACGGGGAGCTGTTTTTT	CASSVVNGELFF
TRBD1	TRBV6-6	.	TRBJ1-2	TGTGCCAGCAGTTACGGGACAGGGTCTTATGGCTACACCTTC	CASSYGTGSYGYTF
.	TRBV25-1	few	TRBJ2-3	TGTGCCAGCAGTGTCCGGGAGTCCCAAGATACGCAGTATTTT	CASSVRESQDTQYF
.	TRBV10-2	few	TRBJ2-5	TGCGCCAGCAGTGACACAGCCCAAGAGACCCAGTACTTC	CASSDTAQETQYF
TRBD2	TRBV28	few	TRBJ2-1	TGTGCCAGCAGCTTGGGACTAGCGCCCAGGGGGGAGCAGTTCTTC	CASSLGLAPRGEQFF
TRBD1	TRBV5-4	.	TRBJ2-7	TGTGCCAGCAGCTTGGGGGCTCCGGGACAGGGGTCCTACAACGAGCAGTACTTC	CASSLGAPGQGSYNEQYF
.	TRBV7-2	.	TRBJ1-2	TGTGCCAGCCCTTCCCCCTCCTCTAGACAGATCTATGGCTACACCTTC	CASPSPSSRQIYGYTF
TRBD2	TRBV7-3	.	TRBJ2-7	TGTGCCAGCAGCTTAATAGCGGGAGTTGCCTACGAGCAGTACTTC	CASSLIAGVAYEQYF
.	TRBV7-2	.	TRBJ2-1	TGTGCCAGCAGCTCCGAGACAGGTGGGGGGCATGAGCAGTTCTTC	CASSSETGGGHEQFF
.	TRBV20-1	.	TRBJ2-7	TGCAGCGCACAGGGTTCCCCCTACGAGCAGTACTTC	CSAQGSPYEQYF
.	TRBV29-1	few	TRBJ2-1	TGCAGCGTTGAAGTGTACAATGAGCAGTTCTTC	CSVEVYNEQFF
.	TRBV7-2	few	TRBJ1-5	TGTGCCAGCAGCCCGATCAATCAGCCCCAGCATTTT	CASSPINQPQHF
TRBD1	TRBV7-2	few	TRBJ2-5	TGTGCCAGCAGCACAACTAACTGGGGACAGGGGTACCAAGAGACCCAGTACTTC	CASSTTNWGQGYQETQYF
.	TRBV9	many	TRBJ2-1	TGTGCCAGCAGCGTAGGAGGGGACAATGAGCAGTTCTTC	CASSVGGDNEQFF